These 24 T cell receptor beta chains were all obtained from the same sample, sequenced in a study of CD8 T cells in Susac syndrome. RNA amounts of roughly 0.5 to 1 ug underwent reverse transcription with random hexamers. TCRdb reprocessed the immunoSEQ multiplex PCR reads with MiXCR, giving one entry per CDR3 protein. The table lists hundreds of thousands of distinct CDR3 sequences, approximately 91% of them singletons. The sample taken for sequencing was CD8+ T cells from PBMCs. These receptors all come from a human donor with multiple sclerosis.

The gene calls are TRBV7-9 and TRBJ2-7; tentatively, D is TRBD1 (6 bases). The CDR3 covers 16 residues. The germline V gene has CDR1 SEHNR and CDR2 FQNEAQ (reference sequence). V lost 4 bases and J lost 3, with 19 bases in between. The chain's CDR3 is CASSSGPGQRSYEQYF. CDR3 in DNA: TGTGCCAGCAGCTCGGGGCCGGGACAAAGAAGCTACGAGCAGTACTTC.

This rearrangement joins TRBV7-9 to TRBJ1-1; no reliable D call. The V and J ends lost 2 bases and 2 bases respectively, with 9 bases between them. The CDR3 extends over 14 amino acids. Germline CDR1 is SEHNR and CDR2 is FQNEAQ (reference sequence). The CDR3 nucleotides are TGTGCCAGCAGCTTAACGGGCGTTAACACTGAAGCTTTCTTT. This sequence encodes CASSLTGVNTEAFF.

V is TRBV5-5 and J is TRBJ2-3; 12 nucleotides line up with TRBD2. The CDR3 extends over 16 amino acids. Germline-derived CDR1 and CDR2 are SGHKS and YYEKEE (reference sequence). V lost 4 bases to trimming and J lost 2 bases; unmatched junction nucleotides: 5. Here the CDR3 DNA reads TGTGCCAGCAGCCTCGGACTAGCGGGATACACAGATACGCAGTATTTT. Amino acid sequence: CASSLGLAGYTDTQYF.

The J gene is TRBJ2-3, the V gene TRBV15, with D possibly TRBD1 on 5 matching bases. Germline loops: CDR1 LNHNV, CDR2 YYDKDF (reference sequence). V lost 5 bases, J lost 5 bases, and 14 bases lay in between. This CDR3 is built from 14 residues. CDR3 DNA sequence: TGTGCCACCAGCGGTGTCCAGGGTTTAGATACGCAGTATTTT. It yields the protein CATSGVQGLDTQYF.

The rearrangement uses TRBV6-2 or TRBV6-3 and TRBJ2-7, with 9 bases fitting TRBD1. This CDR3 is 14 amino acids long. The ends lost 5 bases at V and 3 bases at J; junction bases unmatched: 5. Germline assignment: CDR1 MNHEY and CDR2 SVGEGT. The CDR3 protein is CASSGSTGGYEQYF. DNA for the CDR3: TGTGCCAGCAGTGGCTCGACAGGGGGCTACGAGCAGTACTTC.

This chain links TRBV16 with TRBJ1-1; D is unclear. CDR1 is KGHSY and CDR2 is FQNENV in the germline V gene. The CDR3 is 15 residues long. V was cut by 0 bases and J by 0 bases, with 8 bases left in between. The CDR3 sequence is CASSQSGPMNTEAFF. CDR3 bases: TGTGCCAGCAGCCAATCGGGCCCGATGAACACTGAAGCTTTCTTT.

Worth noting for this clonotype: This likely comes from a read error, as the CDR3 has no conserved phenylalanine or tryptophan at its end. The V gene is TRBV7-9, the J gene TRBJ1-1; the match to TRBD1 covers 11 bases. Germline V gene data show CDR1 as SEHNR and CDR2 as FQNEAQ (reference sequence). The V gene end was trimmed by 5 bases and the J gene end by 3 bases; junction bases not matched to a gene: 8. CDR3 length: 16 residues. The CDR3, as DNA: TGTGCCAGCAGCGCAAGGACAGGGGGCTGGGACACTGAAGCTTTCCTT. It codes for CASSARTGGWDTEAFL.

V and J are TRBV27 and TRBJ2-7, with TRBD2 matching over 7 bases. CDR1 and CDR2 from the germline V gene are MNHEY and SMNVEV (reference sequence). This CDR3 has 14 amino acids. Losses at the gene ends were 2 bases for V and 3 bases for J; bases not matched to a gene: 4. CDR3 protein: CASSLAGVVYEQYF. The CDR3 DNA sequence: TGTGCCAGCAGTTTAGCGGGGGTCGTCTACGAGCAGTACTTC.

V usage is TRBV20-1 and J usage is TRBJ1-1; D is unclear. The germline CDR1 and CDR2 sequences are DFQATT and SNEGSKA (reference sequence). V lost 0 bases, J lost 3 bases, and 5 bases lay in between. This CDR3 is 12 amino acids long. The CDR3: CSARESHTEAFF. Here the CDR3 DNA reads TGCAGTGCTAGAGAAAGTCACACTGAAGCTTTCTTT.

The CDR3 loop reads CAWSVGNGYTF. The CDR3 nucleotides are TGTGCCTGGAGTGTCGGTAATGGCTACACCTTC. V usage is TRBV30 and J usage is TRBJ1-2; no firm D call. CDR3 size: 11 residues. CDR1 is GTSNPN, CDR2 SVGIG, per germline (reference sequence). The germline V and J ends were trimmed by 0 bases and 6 bases, with 5 bases remaining between them.

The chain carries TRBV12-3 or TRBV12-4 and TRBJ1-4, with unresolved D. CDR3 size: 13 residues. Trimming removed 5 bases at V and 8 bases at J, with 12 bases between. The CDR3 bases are TGTGCCAGCAGTCAACCTAACCTGGAAAAACTGTTTTTT. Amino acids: CASSQPNLEKLFF.

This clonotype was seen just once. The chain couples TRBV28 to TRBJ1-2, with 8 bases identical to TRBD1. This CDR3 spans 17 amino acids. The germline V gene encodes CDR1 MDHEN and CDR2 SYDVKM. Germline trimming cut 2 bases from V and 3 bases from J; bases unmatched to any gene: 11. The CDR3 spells CASSLAPGTGGDYGYTF. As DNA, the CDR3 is TGTGCCAGCAGTTTAGCACCAGGGACAGGTGGGGACTATGGCTACACCTTC.

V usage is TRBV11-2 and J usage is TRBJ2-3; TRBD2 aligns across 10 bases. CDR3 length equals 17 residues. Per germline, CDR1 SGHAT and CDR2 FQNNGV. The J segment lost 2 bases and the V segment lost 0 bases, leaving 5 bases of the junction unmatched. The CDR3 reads CASSLEPGLAPTDTQYF. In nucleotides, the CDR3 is TGTGCCAGCAGCTTAGAGCCGGGACTAGCGCCCACAGATACGCAGTATTTT.

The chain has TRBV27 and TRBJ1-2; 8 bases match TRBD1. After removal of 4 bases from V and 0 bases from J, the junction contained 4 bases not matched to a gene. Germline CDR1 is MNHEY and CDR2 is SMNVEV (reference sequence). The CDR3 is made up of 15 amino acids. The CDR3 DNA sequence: TGTGCCAGCAGTTCATTGGACAGGGCTAACTATGGCTACACCTTC. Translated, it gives CASSSLDRANYGYTF.

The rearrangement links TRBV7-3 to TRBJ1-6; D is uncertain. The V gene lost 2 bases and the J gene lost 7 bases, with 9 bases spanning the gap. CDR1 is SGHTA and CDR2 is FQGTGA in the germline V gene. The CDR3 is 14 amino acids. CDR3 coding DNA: TGTGCCAGCAGCTTATATCCCGGCAATTCACCCCTCCACTTT. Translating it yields CASSLYPGNSPLHF.

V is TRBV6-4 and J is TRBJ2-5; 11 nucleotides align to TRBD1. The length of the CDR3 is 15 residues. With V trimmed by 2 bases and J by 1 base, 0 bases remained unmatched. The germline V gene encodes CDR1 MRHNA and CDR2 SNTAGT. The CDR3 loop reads CASSDGTGGQETQYF. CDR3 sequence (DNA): TGTGCCAGCAGTGACGGGACAGGGGGCCAAGAGACCCAGTACTTC.

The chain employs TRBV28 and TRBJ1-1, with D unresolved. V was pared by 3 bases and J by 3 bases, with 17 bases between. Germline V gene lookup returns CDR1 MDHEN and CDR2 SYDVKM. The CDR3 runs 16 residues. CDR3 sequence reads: CASSFLEGGRDTEAFF. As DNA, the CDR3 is TGTGCCAGCAGTTTTCTAGAGGGCGGTAGGGACACTGAAGCTTTCTTT.

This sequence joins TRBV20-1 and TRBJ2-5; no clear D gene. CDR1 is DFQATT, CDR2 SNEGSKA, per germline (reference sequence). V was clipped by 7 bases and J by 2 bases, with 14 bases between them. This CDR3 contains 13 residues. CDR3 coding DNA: TGCAGTGTCCTTCGCCCGTTACAAGAGACCCAGTACTTC. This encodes CSVLRPLQETQYF.

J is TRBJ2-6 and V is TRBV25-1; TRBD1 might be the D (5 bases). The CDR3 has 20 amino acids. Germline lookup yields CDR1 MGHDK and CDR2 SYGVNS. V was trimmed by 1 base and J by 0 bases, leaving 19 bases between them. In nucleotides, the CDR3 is TGTGCCAGCAGTGAATCTCGGGCAGGGAAATCGGGCTCTGGGGCCAACGTCCTGACTTTC. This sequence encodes CASSESRAGKSGSGANVLTF.

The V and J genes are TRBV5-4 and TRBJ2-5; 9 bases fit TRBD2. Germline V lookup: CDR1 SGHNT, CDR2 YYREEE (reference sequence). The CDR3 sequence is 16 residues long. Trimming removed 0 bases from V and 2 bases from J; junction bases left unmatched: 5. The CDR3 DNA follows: TGTGCCAGCAGCTTGGCGGGGACTAGCAGGCAAGAGACCCAGTACTTC. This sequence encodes CASSLAGTSRQETQYF. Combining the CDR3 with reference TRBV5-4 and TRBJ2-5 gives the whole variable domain ETGVTQSPTHLIKTRGQQVTLRCSSQSGHNTVSWYQQALGQGPQFIFQYYREEENGRGNFPPRFSGLQFPNYSSELNVNALELDDSALYLCASSLAGTSRQETQYFGPGTRLLVL.

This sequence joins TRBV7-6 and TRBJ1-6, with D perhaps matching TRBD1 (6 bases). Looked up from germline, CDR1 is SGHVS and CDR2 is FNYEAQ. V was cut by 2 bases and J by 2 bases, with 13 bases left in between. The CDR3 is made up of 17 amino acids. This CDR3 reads CASSLQQSGAYNSPLHF. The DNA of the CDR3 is TGTGCCAGCAGCTTACAACAATCAGGGGCCTATAATTCACCCCTCCACTTT.

As DNA, the CDR3 is TGTGCCAGCAGCAGGGGGGGAGCGGGAACGTCCTACGAGCAGTACTTC. As protein: CASSRGGAGTSYEQYF. J is TRBJ2-7 and V is TRBV5-4; perhaps TRBD2 as D (7 bases). The CDR3 totals 16 residues. Trimming removed 4 bases at V and 1 base at J, with 18 bases between. Per the germline V gene, CDR1 is SGHNT and CDR2 is YYREEE (reference sequence).

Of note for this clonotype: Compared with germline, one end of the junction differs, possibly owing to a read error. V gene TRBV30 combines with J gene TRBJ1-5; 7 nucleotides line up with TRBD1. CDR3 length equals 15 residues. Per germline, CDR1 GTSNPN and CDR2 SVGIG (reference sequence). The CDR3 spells CAWTLGQSSSQPQHF. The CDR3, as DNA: TGTGCCTGGACCCTGGGACAGAGTAGCAGTCAGCCCCAGCATTTT.

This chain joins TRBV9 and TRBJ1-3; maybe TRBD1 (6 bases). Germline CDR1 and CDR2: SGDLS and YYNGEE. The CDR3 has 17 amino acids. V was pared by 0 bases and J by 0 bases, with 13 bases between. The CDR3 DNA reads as TGTGCCAGCAGCGTAGACTTCTGGACAGCCTCTGGAAACACCATATATTTT. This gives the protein CASSVDFWTASGNTIYF.